Shown below are 17 T cell receptor beta chains from a single sample sequenced in a study of follicular helper T cells after annual influenza vaccination. Time point: 2015-2016 season, pre-vaccination. Some clones are missing from TCRdb's copy, which holds only in-frame ones; the method was immunoSEQ multiplex PCR. The sample has several thousand clones, about 81% seen once; the top ten hold 0.7% to 0.95%. The sample was CXCR5- memory CD4+ T cells sorted from blood, taken on the day of influenza vaccination. The origin of the receptors is an adult who received the influenza vaccine.

The rearrangement links TRBV19 to TRBJ1-2; unclear D gene. CDR1 is LNHDA and CDR2 is SQIVND in the germline V gene (reference sequence). Trimming removed 4 bases at V and 5 bases at J, with 23 bases between. The length of the CDR3 is 17 residues. CDR3 sequence reads: CASSTRPAANSAYGYTF. In DNA, the CDR3 is TGTGCCAGTAGTACCCGGCCGGCGGCAAACTCCGCTTATGGCTACACCTTC.

This chain links TRBV13 with TRBJ1-2; D is ambiguous. The CDR3 loop spans 16 amino acids. Germline CDR1 and CDR2: PRHDT and FYEKMQ (reference sequence). V dropped 0 bases and J dropped 4 bases, with 15 bases sitting between them. The CDR3: CASSLGLTDAGYGYTF. CDR3 coding DNA: TGTGCCAGCAGCTTAGGGTTAACAGACGCGGGCTATGGCTACACCTTC.

This chain links TRBV6-5 with TRBJ1-1, with 7 bases matching TRBD1. J gave up 6 bases and V 2 bases, and 6 bases lay outside the gene matches. The germline V gene has CDR1 MNHEY and CDR2 SVGAGI. The CDR3 loop spans 14 amino acids. The CDR3 DNA reads as TGTGCCAGCAGTTACGACGACAGGGTCGCTGAAGCTTTCTTT. Protein sequence: CASSYDDRVAEAFF.

A single count supports this clone. This rearrangement joins TRBV18 to TRBJ2-5; D gene unclear. Between the trimmed V and J ends, which lost 6 bases and 4 bases, there was a span of 18 bases. Germline CDR1 reads KGHSH; CDR2 reads LQKENI. There are 15 residues in the CDR3. CDR3: CASSPGTARPETQYF. In DNA, the CDR3 is TGTGCCAGCTCTCCCGGCACCGCTCGGCCAGAGACCCAGTACTTC.

The chain links TRBV7-9 to TRBJ1-2; D uncertain. Germline CDR1 SEHNR, CDR2 FQNEAQ (reference sequence). The V gene lost 4 bases and the J gene lost 4 bases, with 10 bases spanning the gap. This CDR3 spans 13 amino acids. This chain's CDR3 is CASSSRTVYGYTF. In DNA, the CDR3 is TGTGCCAGCAGCTCCCGGACGGTCTATGGCTACACCTTC.

The V and J genes are TRBV27 and TRBJ2-3, with TRBD1 identical over 10 bases. This CDR3 is 19 amino acids long. V lost 1 base and J lost 1; bases outside the gene matches: 11. CDR1 is MNHEY, CDR2 SMNVEV, per germline (reference sequence). CDR3 sequence reads: CASSLWPRGQGFGTDTQYF. In nucleotides, the CDR3 is TGTGCCAGCAGTTTATGGCCGCGGGGACAGGGGTTTGGCACAGATACGCAGTATTTT.

The V call is TRBV7-2, the J call TRBJ2-2; no clear D. Trimming shortened V by 2 bases and J by 7 bases, and 8 bases separated the two germline ends. Germline assignment: CDR1 SGHTA and CDR2 FQGNSA. This CDR3 comprises 13 residues. The CDR3 nucleotides read TGTGCCAGCAGCTTATCTGTGGGCGGGGAGCTGTTTTTT. Translated: CASSLSVGGELFF.

This clone showed up just a few times. The V call is TRBV5-6, the J call TRBJ1-6; 7 bases align to TRBD1. The V and J ends lost 4 bases and 10 bases, in that order; junction bases with no gene match: 11. The CDR3 is 15 residues long. The germline V gene has CDR1 SGHDT and CDR2 YYEEEE. The CDR3 reads CASSLTGEGGSPLHF. The CDR3 bases are TGTGCCAGCAGCCTAACAGGGGAGGGAGGGTCACCCCTCCACTTT.

The CDR3 protein is CASSLLQGRNSPLHF. CDR3 DNA sequence: TGCGCCAGCAGCTTGCTACAGGGGCGGAATTCACCCCTCCACTTT. The V call is TRBV5-1, the J call TRBJ1-6, with TRBD1 matching 7 bases. The CDR3 is 15 amino acids. V gave up 1 base and J gave up 7 bases; unmatched junction bases: 5. The germline CDR1 and CDR2 sequences are SGHRS and YFSETQ.

The rearrangement joins TRBV11-2 to TRBJ2-1; D gene unclear. V dropped 5 bases and J dropped 7 bases, with 9 bases sitting between them. The CDR3 contains 12 residues. Looked up from germline, CDR1 is SGHAT and CDR2 is FQNNGV. The CDR3 region has the DNA TGTGCCAGCAGCGCGACCCTGAATGAGCAGTTCTTC. Its translation: CASSATLNEQFF.

This clone has a single count. The CDR3 loop is CATSRAGGRDRSSGYTF. CDR3 in DNA: TGTGCCACCAGCAGAGCTGGAGGCAGGGATCGGAGTAGCGGCTACACCTTC. The chain uses TRBV15 and TRBJ1-2; TRBD1 is a possible D gene (5 bases). The ends were cut back, 1 base at V and 8 bases at J, with 23 bases in the middle. Germline V gene lookup returns CDR1 LNHNV and CDR2 YYDKDF (reference sequence). The CDR3 spans 17 residues.

As concerns this clone: Because the CDR3's place on the DNA is in doubt, the DNA is left out and the CDR3 is given as listed by TCRdb. The chain joins TRBV1 to TRBJ2-5; TRBD2 was called by the table and not checked on the DNA. TRBV1 represents a pseudogene. Both ends counted, the CDR3 spans 12 residues. The CDR3 loop is CTSLVAPGTQYF.

This clone is a singleton in its sample. The chain carries TRBV7-9 and TRBJ1-2, with 8 bases aligning to TRBD1. The germline V gene has CDR1 SEHNR and CDR2 FQNEAQ (reference sequence). The CDR3 is made up of 16 amino acids. Losses at the gene ends were 5 bases for V and 7 bases for J; bases not matched to a gene: 15. CDR3 protein: CASSMDRVRVMLGYTF. The CDR3 nucleotides are TGTGCCAGCAGCATGGACAGGGTTCGGGTTATGCTTGGCTACACCTTC.

This clone has only one observation. The rearrangement links TRBV5-1 to TRBJ1-5; D is unresolved. Trimming removed 1 base at V and 6 bases at J, with 14 bases between. Germline loops: CDR1 SGHRS, CDR2 YFSETQ. The CDR3 extends over 15 amino acids. CDR3 sequence: CASSLFPLETQPQHF. CDR3 DNA sequence: TGCGCCAGCAGCTTGTTTCCGCTAGAGACTCAGCCCCAGCATTTT.

The chain uses TRBV7-3 and TRBJ2-3; TRBD2 matches at 9 bases. The CDR3 runs 15 residues. Germline V lookup: CDR1 SGHTA, CDR2 FQGTGA. Trimming removed 1 base from V and 3 bases from J; junction bases left unmatched: 2. The CDR3 DNA follows: TGTGCCAGCAGCTTAAAGGGACTAGCTACAGATACGCAGTATTTT. Its protein is CASSLKGLATDTQYF. The whole variable domain, filled in from reference TRBV7-3 and TRBJ2-3, reads GAGVSQTPSNKVTEKGKYVELRCDPISGHTALYWYRQSLGQGPEFLIYFQGTGAADDSGLPNDRFFAVRPEGSVSTLKIQRTERGDSAVYLCASSLKGLATDTQYFGPGTRLTVL.

The gene calls are TRBV6-5 and TRBJ2-7, with 7 bases that match TRBD1. V lost 2 bases and J lost 4; bases outside the gene matches: 8. CDR1 and CDR2 (germline): MNHEY, SVGAGI. This CDR3 is 15 amino acids long. CDR3 amino acids: CASSYGGQVNYEQYF. CDR3 bases: TGTGCCAGCAGTTACGGTGGACAGGTAAATTACGAGCAGTACTTC.

The chain couples TRBV7-2 to TRBJ1-6; TRBD1 might be the D (6 bases). V was clipped by 4 bases and J by 7 bases, with 14 bases between them. The CDR3 is 15 residues long. CDR1 is SGHTA and CDR2 is FQGNSA in the germline V gene. CDR3 sequence: CASSSGGALNSPLHF. In DNA form, the CDR3 reads TGTGCCAGCAGCTCCGGGGGGGCGCTGAATTCACCCCTCCACTTT.